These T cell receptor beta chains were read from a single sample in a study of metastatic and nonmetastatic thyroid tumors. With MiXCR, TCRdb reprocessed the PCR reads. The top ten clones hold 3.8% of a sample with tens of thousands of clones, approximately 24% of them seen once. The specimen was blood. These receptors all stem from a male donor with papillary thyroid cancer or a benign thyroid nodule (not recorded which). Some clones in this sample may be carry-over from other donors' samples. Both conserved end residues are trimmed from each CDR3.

cdr3_aa: ASSGEVYNSPLH
v_call: TRBV6-1
j_call: TRBJ1-6

cdr3_aa: ASIPTEAKNIQY
v_call: TRBV28
j_call: TRBJ2-4

cdr3_aa: ASSQRTNYGYT
v_call: TRBV4-1
j_call: TRBJ1-2

cdr3_aa: ASSPDALAALTGELF
v_call: TRBV7-9
j_call: TRBJ2-2

cdr3_aa: SAREGTGVRETRY
v_call: TRBV20-1
j_call: TRBJ2-5

cdr3_aa: ASSGTGNGYT
v_call: TRBV2
j_call: TRBJ1-2

cdr3_aa: ASSPDLTDTQY
v_call: TRBV28
j_call: TRBJ2-3

cdr3_aa: ASSLQQGLGYEQY
v_call: TRBV5-5
j_call: TRBJ2-7

cdr3_aa: SARDVGTTDYEQY
v_call: TRBV20-1
j_call: TRBJ2-7

cdr3_aa: ASTIQGDTQY
v_call: TRBV5-8
j_call: TRBJ2-5

cdr3_aa: AWSIAGRDTQY
v_call: TRBV30
j_call: TRBJ2-3

cdr3_aa: SARDWEGGSGKLF
v_call: TRBV20-1
j_call: TRBJ1-4

cdr3_aa: ASSLEPRTEAF
v_call: TRBV5-1
j_call: TRBJ1-1

cdr3_aa: ASSIYRGNQPQH
v_call: TRBV28
j_call: TRBJ1-5

cdr3_aa: ASSVLVGGNTEAF
v_call: TRBV6-1
j_call: TRBJ1-1

cdr3_aa: ASSLGSQSYEQY
v_call: TRBV5-1
j_call: TRBJ2-7

cdr3_aa: ASSRDRGKGEQY
v_call: TRBV2
j_call: TRBJ2-7

cdr3_aa: ASSRRGGVIDSPLH
v_call: TRBV11-1
j_call: TRBJ1-6

cdr3_aa: ASTPLQGAVNGGYT
v_call: TRBV19
j_call: TRBJ1-2

cdr3_aa: ASSPRTSGVYEQY
v_call: TRBV27
j_call: TRBJ2-7

cdr3_aa: ASSPVRDRLVNEQF
v_call: TRBV6-1
j_call: TRBJ2-1

cdr3_aa: ASSFPSSGANVLT
v_call: TRBV7-9
j_call: TRBJ2-6

cdr3_aa: ASSPRDSFSRANVLT
v_call: TRBV9
j_call: TRBJ2-6

cdr3_aa: SALSRTSGGDTQY
v_call: TRBV20-1
j_call: TRBJ2-3

cdr3_aa: ASRSGGTAEETQY
v_call: TRBV5-4
j_call: TRBJ2-5

cdr3_aa: ASSDLGRLELF
v_call: TRBV6-1
j_call: TRBJ2-2

cdr3_aa: ASSGTGAVAF
v_call: TRBV28
j_call: TRBJ1-1

cdr3_aa: SAQETGATY
v_call: TRBV29-1
j_call: TRBJ2-5

cdr3_aa: ASSDSPGQGGETEAF
v_call: TRBV13
j_call: TRBJ1-1

cdr3_aa: ASSDSPNEQF
v_call: TRBV6-4
j_call: TRBJ2-1

cdr3_aa: ASSPAGTGNQPQH
v_call: TRBV28
j_call: TRBJ1-5

cdr3_aa: SARTGETGELF
v_call: TRBV20-1
j_call: TRBJ2-2

cdr3_aa: ASSYSLGSPSGNTIY
v_call: TRBV6-5
j_call: TRBJ1-3

cdr3_aa: ASSYMVSNEQF
v_call: TRBV6-2/TRBV6-3
j_call: TRBJ2-1

cdr3_aa: ASSIAAAADYGYT
v_call: TRBV19
j_call: TRBJ1-2

cdr3_aa: AWTLYEVAEQY
v_call: TRBV30
j_call: TRBJ2-7

cdr3_aa: ATSRDQGTHDQY
v_call: TRBV15
j_call: TRBJ2-4

cdr3_aa: SASPGVMAQY
v_call: TRBV20-1
j_call: TRBJ2-5

cdr3_aa: ATARGFNYGYT
v_call: TRBV6-2/TRBV6-3
j_call: TRBJ1-2

cdr3_aa: ASSPAGRLSGYT
v_call: TRBV9
j_call: TRBJ1-2

cdr3_aa: AWSVRRISYNSPLH
v_call: TRBV30
j_call: TRBJ1-6

cdr3_aa: ASSQRQGEGYT
v_call: TRBV27
j_call: TRBJ1-2